This note documents a single TCR beta chain sequence. The target of this receptor is not known. There are no base qualities to consult, and no much larger clone falls within one base. The library came from 5' RACE. The listed sequencing device is Illumina HiSeq 2500. A second PCR of about 6 to 12 cycles was run with a J-beta primer mix and a sample-barcoded 5' primer. Each TCR beta cDNA molecule received a unique molecular identifier from a template-switch 5' adaptor carrying 12 random nucleotides. Each sample yielded at least 2.5 million CDR3-containing paired-end reads. The Mint cDNA synthesis kit, primed by a TRBC-specific oligonucleotide, was used to synthesize first-strand cDNA from all RNA. All cDNA was treated with uracil-DNA glycosylase and then went through a first 18-cycle PCR with the universal primers M1SS and BC2_uni_R. The authors' pipeline ran thus. Each sample was normalized by randomly selecting 1 million high-quality reads, each carrying a distinct molecular identifier. Instead of being binned into consensus sequences, reads that shared molecular identifiers were thrown out. MiTCR, run with a Q25 quality threshold and the strictest error-elimination algorithm, handled CDR3 identification, clonotype clustering and error correction. A nonparametric unseen species model using Euler transformation provided a lower-bound estimate of total TCR beta diversity. Starting from the raw public reads, TCRdb applied fastp trimming at Q25, assembled clones with MiXCR and retained in-frame beta chains. Rows matching on CDR3 protein sequence are summarized as one entry with the most common DNA and genes. For this entry, the V and J calls and clone size follow TCRdb and not the study's own pipeline. For this sample there are 380,000 or so distinct CDR3 sequences; roughly half appear just once. The ten top clones hold around 49% of the sample.

The 39 donors, aged about 6 to 90 years, were systemically healthy Caucasian individuals from Russia. Roughly 10 milliliters of peripheral blood were drawn from each donor into EDTA-treated Vacutainer tubes. Ficoll-Paque density-gradient centrifugation was used to isolate PBMCs, with at least 6.5 million per sample. Trizol reagent was used to extract total RNA from the PBMCs, yielding at least 6 micrograms per sample. Naive CD45RAhigh/CD27high T cell percentages were measured by flow cytometry on a PBMC aliquot from every donor. This sample was taken from a study of blood T cells in healthy people across ages (dated by TCRdb to between 2014 and 2017). Regarding the complete study: In model experiments, template switching captured roughly one uniquely barcoded TCR beta cDNA molecule for every two T cells. The study measured age-related changes in TCR beta repertoire diversity using deep sequencing normalized with unique cDNA molecular identifiers. The donors were split into four age groups: young (average around 15 years), middle-aged (around 40), aged (62) and long-lived (under 90). To avoid experimental bias, donors of different ages were distributed randomly across sequencing lanes. The study analyzed two additional independent replicas of 1 million unique cDNA reads from the same blood draw for two donors, one aged 18 to 30 and one aged 80 or older.

General findings and caveats noted by the study authors: The CMV infection status of donors was not known, potentially confounding age-related changes in expanded clonotypes. Since profiling was done on bulk unsorted PBMCs, naive and antigen-experienced compartments could not be conclusively compared. Compared with the aged group, the long-lived group had more naive CD4+ T cells, fewer expanded clones and increased TCR diversity, suggesting age selection. Observed TCR beta diversity correlated strongly with the percentage of naive T cells measured by flow cytometry. As age increased, observed TCR beta diversity per million T cells dropped in a roughly linear way, and a significant reduction was already evident by age 40. Estimates of total diversity based on one million sequenced T cells were regarded as lower bounds and as underestimates.

Source material: blood. The clonotype was recovered from a man in his sixties in good health.

The sequenced DNA is TGTGCCAGCAGTTTTCAGGGGCGAGGGCAGTACTTC. This yields the protein CASSFQGRGQYF. The chain was built from TRBV12-3 or TRBV12-4 and TRBJ2-5, with a tentative D gene TRBD1 over 6 matching bases. The cysteine opens and the phenylalanine closes a CDR3 of 12 amino acids. Only the CDR3 portion is preserved as DNA: 36 bases, with reading frame beginning at the first base. Between the V and J ends, shortened by 3 bases and 11 bases respectively, the junction contains 13 bases.